The sequence of this T cell receptor (beta chain) was determined in a study of cytomegalovirus exposure and HLA in healthy donors. PCR was performed using 60 Vbeta and 13 Jbeta primers. Some clones are missing from TCRdb's copy, which holds only in-frame ones; the method was immunoSEQ multiplex PCR. The profile shows under 200,000 clones, roughly 79% of them singletons. The germline V and J ends were trimmed by 4 bases and 8 bases, with 17 bases remaining between them. CDR1 and CDR2 (germline): LGHNA, YSLEER. The CDR3 contains 15 residues. Input material: PBMCs. V gene TRBV4-3 combines with J gene TRBJ1-4; TRBD1 might be the D (6 bases). The clonotype originates from a woman aged 30 to 39 in good health and CMV-seropositive. CDR3 sequence reads: CASSPRGGANEKLFF. In DNA, the CDR3 is TGCGCCAGCAGCCCTCGCGGGGGGGCGAACGAAAAACTGTTTTTT.